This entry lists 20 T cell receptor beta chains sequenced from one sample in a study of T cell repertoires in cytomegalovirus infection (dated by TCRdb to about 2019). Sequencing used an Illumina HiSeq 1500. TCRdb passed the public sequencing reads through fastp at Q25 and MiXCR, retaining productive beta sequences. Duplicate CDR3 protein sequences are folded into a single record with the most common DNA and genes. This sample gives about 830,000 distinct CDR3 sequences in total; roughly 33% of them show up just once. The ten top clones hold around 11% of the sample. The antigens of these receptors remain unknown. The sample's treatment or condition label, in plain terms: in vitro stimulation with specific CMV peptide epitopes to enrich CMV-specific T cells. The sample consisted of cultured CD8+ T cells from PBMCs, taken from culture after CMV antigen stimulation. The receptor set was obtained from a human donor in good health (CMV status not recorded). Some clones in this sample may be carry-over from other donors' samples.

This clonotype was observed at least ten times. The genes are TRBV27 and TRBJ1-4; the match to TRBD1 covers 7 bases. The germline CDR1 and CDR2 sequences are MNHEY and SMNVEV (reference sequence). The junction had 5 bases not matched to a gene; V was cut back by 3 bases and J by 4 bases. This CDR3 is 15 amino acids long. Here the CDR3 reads CASSLEGAGNEKLFF. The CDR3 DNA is TGTGCCAGCAGTTTGGAGGGGGCTGGTAATGAAAAACTGTTTTTT.

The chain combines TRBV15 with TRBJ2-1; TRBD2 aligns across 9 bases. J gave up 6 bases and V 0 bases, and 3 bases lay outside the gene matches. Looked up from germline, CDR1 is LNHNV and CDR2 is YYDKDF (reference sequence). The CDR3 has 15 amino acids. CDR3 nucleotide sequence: TGTGCCACCAGCAGAGATCTAGCGGGGCTCAATGAGCAGTTCTTC. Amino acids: CATSRDLAGLNEQFF.

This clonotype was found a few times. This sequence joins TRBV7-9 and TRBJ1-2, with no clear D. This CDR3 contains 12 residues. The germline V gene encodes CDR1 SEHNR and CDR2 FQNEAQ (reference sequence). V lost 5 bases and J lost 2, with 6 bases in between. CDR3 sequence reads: CASSPENYGYTF. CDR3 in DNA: TGTGCCAGCAGCCCCGAGAACTATGGCTACACCTTC.

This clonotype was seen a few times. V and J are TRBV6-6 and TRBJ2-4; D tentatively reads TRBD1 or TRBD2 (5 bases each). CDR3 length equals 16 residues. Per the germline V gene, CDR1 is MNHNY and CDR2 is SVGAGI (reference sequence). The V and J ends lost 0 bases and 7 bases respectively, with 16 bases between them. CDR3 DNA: TGTGCCAGCAGTTACTCGAGGGCCCCCGAGGGGAACATTCAGTACTTC. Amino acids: CASSYSRAPEGNIQYF.

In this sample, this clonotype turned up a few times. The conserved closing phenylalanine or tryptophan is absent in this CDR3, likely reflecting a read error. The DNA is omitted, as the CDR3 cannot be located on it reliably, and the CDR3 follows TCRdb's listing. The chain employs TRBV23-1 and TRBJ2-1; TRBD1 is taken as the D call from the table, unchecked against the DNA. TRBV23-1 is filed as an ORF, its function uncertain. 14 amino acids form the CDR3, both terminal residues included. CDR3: CASSQTATIDRSLI.

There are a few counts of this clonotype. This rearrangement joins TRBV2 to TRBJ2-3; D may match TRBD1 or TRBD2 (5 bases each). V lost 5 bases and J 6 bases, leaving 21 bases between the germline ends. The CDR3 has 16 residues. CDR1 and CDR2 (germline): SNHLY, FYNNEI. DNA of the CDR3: TGTGCCAGCAGTTTTGACGTCCGGGACCTAGTTGATACGCAGTATTTT. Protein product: CASSFDVRDLVDTQYF.

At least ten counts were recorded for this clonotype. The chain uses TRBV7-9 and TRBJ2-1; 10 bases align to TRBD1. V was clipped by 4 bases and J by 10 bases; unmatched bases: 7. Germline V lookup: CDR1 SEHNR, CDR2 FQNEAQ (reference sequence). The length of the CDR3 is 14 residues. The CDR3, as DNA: TGTGCCAGCAGCTCGGGACAGGGGAAGGGCGAGCAGTTCTTC. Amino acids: CASSSGQGKGEQFF.

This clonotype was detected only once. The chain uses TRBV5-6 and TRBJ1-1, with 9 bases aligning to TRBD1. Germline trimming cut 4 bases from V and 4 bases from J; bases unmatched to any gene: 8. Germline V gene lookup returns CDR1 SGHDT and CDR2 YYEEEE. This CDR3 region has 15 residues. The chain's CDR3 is CASSIDRGRVTEAFF. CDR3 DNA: TGTGCCAGCAGCATCGACAGGGGGAGGGTCACTGAAGCTTTCTTT.

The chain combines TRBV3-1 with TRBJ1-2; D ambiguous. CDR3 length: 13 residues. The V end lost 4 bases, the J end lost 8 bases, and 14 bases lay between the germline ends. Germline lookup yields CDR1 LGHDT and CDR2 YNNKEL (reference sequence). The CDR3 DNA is TGTGCCAGCAGCCGAGGGTCCCTGGAGGGCTACACCTTC. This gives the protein CASSRGSLEGYTF.

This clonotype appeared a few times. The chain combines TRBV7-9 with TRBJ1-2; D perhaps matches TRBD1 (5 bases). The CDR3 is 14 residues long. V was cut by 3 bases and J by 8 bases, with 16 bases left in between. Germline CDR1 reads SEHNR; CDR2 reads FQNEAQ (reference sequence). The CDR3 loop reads CASSLSDRARGYTF. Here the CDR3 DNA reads TGTGCCAGCAGCTTGAGTGACAGAGCGAGGGGCTACACCTTC.

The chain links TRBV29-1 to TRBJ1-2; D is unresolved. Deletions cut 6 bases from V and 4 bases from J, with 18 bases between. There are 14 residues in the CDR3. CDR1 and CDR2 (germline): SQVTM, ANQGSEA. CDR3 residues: CSVTFPGFFYGYTF. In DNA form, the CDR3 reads TGCAGCGTCACGTTTCCAGGCTTCTTCTATGGCTACACCTTC.

The CDR3 DNA reads TGTGCCAGCAGTGAACCGGCTAACTATGGCTACACCTTC. This gives the protein CASSEPANYGYTF. The rearrangement links TRBV6-1 to TRBJ1-2; no definite D call. The germline V gene encodes CDR1 MNHNS and CDR2 SASEGT. The CDR3 length is 13 residues. V shed 2 bases and J shed 0 bases, with 4 bases lying between them.

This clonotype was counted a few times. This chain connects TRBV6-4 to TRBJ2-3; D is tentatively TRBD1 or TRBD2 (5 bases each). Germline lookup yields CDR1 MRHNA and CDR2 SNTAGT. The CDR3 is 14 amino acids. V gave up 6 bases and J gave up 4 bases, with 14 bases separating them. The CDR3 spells CASRRHRGADTQYF. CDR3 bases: TGTGCCAGCAGGCGGCATAGGGGAGCAGATACGCAGTATTTT.

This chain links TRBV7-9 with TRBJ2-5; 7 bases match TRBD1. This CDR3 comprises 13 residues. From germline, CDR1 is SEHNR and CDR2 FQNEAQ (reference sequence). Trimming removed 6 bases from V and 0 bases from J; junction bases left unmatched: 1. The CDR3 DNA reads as TGTGCCAGCAGACAGGGGTACCAAGAGACCCAGTACTTC. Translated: CASRQGYQETQYF.

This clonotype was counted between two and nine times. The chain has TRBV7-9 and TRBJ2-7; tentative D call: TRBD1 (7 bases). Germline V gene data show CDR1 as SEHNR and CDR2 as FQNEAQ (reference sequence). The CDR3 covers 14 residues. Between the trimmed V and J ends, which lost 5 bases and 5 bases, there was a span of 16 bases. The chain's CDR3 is CASSQGGGRDEQYF. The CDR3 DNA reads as TGTGCCAGCAGCCAAGGAGGGGGCAGGGACGAGCAGTACTTC.

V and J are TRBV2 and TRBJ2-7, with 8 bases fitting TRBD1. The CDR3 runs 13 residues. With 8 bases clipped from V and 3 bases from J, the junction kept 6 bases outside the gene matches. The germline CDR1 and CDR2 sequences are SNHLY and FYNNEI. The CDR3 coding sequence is TGTGCCAGCTCAAGGACAGGGAACTACGAGCAGTACGTC. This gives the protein CASSRTGNYEQYV.

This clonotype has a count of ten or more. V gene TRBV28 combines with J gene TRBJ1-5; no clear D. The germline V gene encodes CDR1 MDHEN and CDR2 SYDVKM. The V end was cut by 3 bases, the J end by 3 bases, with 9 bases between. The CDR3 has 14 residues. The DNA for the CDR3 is TGTGCCAGCAGTTTCGGGCAGCCCAATCAGCCCCAGCATTTT. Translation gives CASSFGQPNQPQHF.

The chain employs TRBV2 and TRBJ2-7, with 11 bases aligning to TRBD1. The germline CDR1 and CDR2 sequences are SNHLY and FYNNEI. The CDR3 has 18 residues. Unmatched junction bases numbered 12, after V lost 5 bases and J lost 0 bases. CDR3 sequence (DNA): TGTGCCAGCAGTTCGGGACAGGGGGGGCTCACCGACTCCTACGAGCAGTACGTC. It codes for CASSSGQGGLTDSYEQYV.

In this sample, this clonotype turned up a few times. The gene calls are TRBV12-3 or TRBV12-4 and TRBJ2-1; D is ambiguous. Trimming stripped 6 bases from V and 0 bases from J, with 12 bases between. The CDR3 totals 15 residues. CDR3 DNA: TGTGCCAGCAGCCCTAGTGTAAGCTCCTACAATGAGCAGTTCTTC. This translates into CASSPSVSSYNEQFF.

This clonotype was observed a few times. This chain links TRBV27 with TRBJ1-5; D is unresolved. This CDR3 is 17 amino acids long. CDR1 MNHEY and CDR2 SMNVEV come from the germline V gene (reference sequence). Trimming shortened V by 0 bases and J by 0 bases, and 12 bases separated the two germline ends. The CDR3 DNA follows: TGTGCCAGCAGTTTATCGGCAGCCCCTTATAGCAATCAGCCCCAGCATTTT. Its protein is CASSLSAAPYSNQPQHF.